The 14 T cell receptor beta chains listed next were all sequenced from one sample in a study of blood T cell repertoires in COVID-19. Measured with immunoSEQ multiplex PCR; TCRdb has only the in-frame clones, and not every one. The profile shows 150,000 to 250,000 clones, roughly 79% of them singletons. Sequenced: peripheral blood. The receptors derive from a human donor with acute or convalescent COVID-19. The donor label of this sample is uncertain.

In DNA form, the CDR3 reads TGTGCCAGCAGCTTAGCGAGGGACAGTAGGTCACCCCTCCACTTT. Its translation is CASSLARDSRSPLHF. This chain connects TRBV7-6 to TRBJ1-6; 7 bases agree with TRBD1. The length of the CDR3 is 15 residues. The trim removed 0 bases at V and 10 bases at J, leaving 6 bases unmatched. The germline gives CDR1 SGHVS, CDR2 FNYEAQ. The complete variable domain, with remaining parts taken from reference TRBV7-6 and TRBJ1-6, reads GAGVSQSPRYKVTKRGQDVALRCDPISGHVSLYWYRQALGQGPEFLTYFNYEAQQDKSGLPNDRFSAERPEGSISTLTIQRTEQRDSAMYRCASSLARDSRSPLHFGNGTRLTVT.

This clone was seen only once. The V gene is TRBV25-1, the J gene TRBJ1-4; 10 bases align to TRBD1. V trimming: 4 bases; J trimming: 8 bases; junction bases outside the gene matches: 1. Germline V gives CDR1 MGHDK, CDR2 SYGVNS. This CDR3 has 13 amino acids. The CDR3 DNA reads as TGTGCCAGCAGTGGACAGGGGGCCGAAAAACTGTTTTTT. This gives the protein CASSGQGAEKLFF.

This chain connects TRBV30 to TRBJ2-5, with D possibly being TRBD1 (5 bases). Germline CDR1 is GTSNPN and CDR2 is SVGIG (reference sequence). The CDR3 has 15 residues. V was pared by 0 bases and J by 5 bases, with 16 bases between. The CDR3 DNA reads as TGTGCCTGGAGTGTAAGGCAGGGCCCAAGGGAGACCCAGTACTTC. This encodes CAWSVRQGPRETQYF. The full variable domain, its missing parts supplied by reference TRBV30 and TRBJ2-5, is SQTIHQWPATLVQPVGSPLSLECTVEGTSNPNLYWYRQAAGRGLQLLFYSVGIGQISSEVPQNLSASRPQDRQFILSSKKLLLSDSGFYLCAWSVRQGPRETQYFGPGTRLLVL.

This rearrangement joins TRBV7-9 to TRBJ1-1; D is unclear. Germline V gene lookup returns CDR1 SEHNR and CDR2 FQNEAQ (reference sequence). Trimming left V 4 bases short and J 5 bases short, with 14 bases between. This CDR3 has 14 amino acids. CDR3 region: CASSSVPPGTEAFF. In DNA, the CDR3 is TGTGCCAGCAGCTCTGTTCCTCCAGGAACTGAAGCTTTCTTT.

The CDR3 coding sequence is TGTGCCAGCAGTGAAGCTTACAGGGGGCGCGGGACCGGGGAGCTGTTTTTT. Its translation: CASSEAYRGRGTGELFF. The rearrangement uses TRBV6-1 and TRBJ2-2, with 9 bases lining up with TRBD1. V lost 0 bases and J lost 5; bases outside the gene matches: 7. Germline CDR1 and CDR2: MNHNS and SASEGT. CDR3 size: 17 residues.

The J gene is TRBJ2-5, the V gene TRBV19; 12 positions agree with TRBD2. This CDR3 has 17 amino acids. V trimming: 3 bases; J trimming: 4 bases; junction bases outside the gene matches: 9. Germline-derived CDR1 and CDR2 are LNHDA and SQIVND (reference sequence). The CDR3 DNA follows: TGTGCCAGTAGTATCCATCGACTAGCGGGAGAGCGAGAGACCCAGTACTTC. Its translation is CASSIHRLAGERETQYF.

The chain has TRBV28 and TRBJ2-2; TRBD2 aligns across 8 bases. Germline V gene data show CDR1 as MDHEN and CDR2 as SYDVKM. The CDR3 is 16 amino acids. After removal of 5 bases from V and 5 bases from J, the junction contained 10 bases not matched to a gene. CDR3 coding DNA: TGTGCCAGCAGTATTCCGGGACTAGTTGGTACCGGGGAGCTGTTTTTT. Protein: CASSIPGLVGTGELFF.

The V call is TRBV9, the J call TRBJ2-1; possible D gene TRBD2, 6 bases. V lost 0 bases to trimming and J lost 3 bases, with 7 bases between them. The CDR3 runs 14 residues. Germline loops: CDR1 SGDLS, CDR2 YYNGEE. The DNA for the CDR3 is TGTGCCAGCAGCGTAGGGACTATCTACAATGAGCAGTTCTTC. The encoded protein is CASSVGTIYNEQFF.

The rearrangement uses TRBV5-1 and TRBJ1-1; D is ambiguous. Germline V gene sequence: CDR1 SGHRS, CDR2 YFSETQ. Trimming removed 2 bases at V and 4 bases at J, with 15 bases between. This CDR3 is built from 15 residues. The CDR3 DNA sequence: TGCGCCAGCAGCTTCGATACGAGATCTGGCACTGAAGCTTTCTTT. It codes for CASSFDTRSGTEAFF.

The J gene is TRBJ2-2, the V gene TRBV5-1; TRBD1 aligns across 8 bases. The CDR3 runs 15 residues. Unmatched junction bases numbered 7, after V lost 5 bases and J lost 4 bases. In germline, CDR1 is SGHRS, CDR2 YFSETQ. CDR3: CASSPGTGATGELFF. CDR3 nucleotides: TGCGCCAGCAGTCCCGGGACAGGAGCCACCGGGGAGCTGTTTTTT.

This chain's CDR3 is CASSLSWPTSEAFF. In nucleotides, the CDR3 is TGTGCCAGCAGTTTATCGTGGCCCACCAGTGAAGCTTTCTTT. This chain uses TRBV27 with TRBJ1-1; D not resolved. Germline V gene data show CDR1 as MNHEY and CDR2 as SMNVEV (reference sequence). This CDR3 has 14 residues. Trimming removed 0 bases at V and 7 bases at J, with 12 bases between.

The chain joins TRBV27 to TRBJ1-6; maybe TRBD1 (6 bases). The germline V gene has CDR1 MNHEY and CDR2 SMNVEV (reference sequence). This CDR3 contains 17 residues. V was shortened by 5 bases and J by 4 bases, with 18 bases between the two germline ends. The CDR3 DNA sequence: TGTGCCAGCAGTCCTTTATCGTTACAGGGTTATAATTCACCCCTCCACTTT. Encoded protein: CASSPLSLQGYNSPLHF.

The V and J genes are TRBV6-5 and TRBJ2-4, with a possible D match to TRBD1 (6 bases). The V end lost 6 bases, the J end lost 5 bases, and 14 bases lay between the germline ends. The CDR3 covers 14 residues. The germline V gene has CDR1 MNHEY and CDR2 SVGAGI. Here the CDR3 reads CASSRPDRQNIQYF. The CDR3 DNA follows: TGTGCCAGCAGCCGCCCGGACAGACAAAACATTCAGTACTTC.

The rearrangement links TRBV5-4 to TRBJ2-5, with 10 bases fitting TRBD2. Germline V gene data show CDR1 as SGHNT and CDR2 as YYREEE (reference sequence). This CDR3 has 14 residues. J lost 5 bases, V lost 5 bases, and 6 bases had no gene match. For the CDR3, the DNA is TGTGCCAGCAGACCAACGGGACTAGCGGAGACCCAGTACTTC. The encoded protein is CASRPTGLAETQYF.